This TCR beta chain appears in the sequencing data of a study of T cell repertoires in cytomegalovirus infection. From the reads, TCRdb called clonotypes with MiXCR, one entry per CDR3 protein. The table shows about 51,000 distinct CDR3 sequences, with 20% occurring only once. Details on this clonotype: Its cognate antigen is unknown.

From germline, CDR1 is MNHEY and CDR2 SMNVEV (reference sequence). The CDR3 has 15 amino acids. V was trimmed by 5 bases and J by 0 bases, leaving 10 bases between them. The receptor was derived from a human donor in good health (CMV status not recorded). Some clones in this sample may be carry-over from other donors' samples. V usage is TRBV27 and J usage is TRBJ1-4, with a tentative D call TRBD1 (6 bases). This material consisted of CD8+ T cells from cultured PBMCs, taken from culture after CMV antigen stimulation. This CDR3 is CASSERGATNEKLFF. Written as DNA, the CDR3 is TGTGCCAGCAGTGAGAGGGGGGCAACTAATGAAAAACTGTTTTTT.